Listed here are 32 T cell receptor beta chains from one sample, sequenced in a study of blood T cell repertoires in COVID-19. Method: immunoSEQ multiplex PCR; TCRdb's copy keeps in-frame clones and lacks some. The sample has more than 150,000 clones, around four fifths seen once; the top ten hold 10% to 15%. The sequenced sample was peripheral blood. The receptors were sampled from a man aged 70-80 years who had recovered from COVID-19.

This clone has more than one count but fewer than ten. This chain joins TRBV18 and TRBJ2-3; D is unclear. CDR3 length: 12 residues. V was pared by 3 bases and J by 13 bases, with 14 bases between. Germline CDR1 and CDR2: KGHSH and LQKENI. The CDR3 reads CASSPKESEKYF. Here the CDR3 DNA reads TGTGCCAGCTCACCTAAGGAGTCAGAAAAGTATTTT.

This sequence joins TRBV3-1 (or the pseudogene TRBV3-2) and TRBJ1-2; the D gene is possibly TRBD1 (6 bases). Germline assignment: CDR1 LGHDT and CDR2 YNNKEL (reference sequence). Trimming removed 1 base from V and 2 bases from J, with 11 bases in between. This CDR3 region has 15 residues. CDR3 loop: CASSQAGQGNYGYTF. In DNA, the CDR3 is TGTGCCAGCAGCCAAGCGGGACAAGGGAACTATGGCTACACCTTC.

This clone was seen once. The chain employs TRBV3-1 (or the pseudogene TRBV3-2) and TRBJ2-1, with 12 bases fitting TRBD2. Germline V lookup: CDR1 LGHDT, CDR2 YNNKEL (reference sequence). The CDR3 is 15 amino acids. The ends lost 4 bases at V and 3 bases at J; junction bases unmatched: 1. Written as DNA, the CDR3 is TGTGCCAGCAGCCCGACTAGCGGGGGCTACAATGAGCAGTTCTTC. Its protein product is CASSPTSGGYNEQFF.

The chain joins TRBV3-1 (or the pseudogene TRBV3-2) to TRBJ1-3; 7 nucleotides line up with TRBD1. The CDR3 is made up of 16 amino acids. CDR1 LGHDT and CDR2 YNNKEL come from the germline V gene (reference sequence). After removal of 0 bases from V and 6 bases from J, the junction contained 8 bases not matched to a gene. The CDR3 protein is CASSQDPSGQLNTIYF. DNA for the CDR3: TGTGCCAGCAGCCAAGACCCCTCGGGACAGCTAAACACCATATATTTT.

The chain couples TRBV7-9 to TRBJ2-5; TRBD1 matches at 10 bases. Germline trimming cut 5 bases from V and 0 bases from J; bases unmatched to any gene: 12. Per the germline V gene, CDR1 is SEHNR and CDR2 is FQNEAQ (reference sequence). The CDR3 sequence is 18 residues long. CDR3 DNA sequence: TGTGCCAGCAGCCCATCACCCGGGACAGGGGCCAACCAAGAGACCCAGTACTTC. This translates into CASSPSPGTGANQETQYF. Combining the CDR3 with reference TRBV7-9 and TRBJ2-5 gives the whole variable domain DTGVSQNPRHKITKRGQNVTFRCDPISEHNRLYWYRQTLGQGPEFLTYFQNEAQLEKSRLLSDRFSAERPKGSFSTLEIQRTEQGDSAMYLCASSPSPGTGANQETQYFGPGTRLLVL.

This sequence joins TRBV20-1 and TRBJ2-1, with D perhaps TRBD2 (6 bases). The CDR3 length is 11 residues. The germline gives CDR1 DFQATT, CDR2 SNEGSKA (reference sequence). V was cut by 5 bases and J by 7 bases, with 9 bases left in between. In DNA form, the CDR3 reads TGCAGTGCTTCACTAGCTAATGAGCAGTTCTTC. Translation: CSASLANEQFF.

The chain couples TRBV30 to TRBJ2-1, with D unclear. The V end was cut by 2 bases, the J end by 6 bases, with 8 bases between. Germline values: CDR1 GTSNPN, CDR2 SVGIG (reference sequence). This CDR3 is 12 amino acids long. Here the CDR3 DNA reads TGTGCCTGGAGTCGTCTAATCAATGAGCAGTTCTTC. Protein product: CAWSRLINEQFF.

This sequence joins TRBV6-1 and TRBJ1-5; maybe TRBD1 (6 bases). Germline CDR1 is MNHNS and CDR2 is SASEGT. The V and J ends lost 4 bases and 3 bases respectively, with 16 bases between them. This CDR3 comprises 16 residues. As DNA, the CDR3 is TGTGCCAGCAGTGTTCAGGACAGTATCGCCAATCAGCCCCAGCATTTT. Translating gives CASSVQDSIANQPQHF.

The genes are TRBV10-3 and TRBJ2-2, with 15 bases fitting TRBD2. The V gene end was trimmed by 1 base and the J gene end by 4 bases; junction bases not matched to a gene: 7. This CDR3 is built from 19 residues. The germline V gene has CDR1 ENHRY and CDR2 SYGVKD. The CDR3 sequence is CAISELGLAGGRGTGELFF. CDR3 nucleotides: TGTGCCATCAGTGAGTTAGGACTAGCGGGAGGGCGCGGCACCGGGGAGCTGTTTTTT.

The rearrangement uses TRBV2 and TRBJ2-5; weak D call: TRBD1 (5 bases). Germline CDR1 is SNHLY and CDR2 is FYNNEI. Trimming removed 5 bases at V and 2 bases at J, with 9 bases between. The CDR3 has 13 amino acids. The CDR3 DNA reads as TGTGCCAGCAGTCGACAGATACAAGAGACCCAGTACTTC. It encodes CASSRQIQETQYF.

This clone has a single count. CDR3 in DNA: TGTGCCAGCAGCAGCCGCGGGGCAGAGACCCAGTACTTC. Its translation: CASSSRGAETQYF. The chain couples TRBV11-2 to TRBJ2-5; possibly TRBD2 for D (6 bases). The CDR3 has 13 amino acids. Germline V lookup: CDR1 SGHAT, CDR2 FQNNGV. V dropped 5 bases and J dropped 4 bases, with 11 bases sitting between them.

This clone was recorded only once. The DNA of the CDR3 is TGTGCCAGCAGCTTGCGTAGGGGGGGATCGGATGAGCAGTTCTTC. Translation: CASSLRRGGSDEQFF. The rearrangement joins TRBV5-4 to TRBJ2-1, with D possibly being TRBD2 (7 bases). CDR3 length equals 15 residues. Trimming left V 1 base short and J 8 bases short, with 16 bases between. CDR1 and CDR2 (germline): SGHNT, YYREEE (reference sequence).

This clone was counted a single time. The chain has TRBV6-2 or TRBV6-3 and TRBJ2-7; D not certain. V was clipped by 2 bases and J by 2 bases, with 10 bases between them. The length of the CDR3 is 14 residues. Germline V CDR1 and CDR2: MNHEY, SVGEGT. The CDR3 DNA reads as TGTGCCAGCAGTTACACAGCTACTCCCTACGAGCAGTACTTC. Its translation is CASSYTATPYEQYF.

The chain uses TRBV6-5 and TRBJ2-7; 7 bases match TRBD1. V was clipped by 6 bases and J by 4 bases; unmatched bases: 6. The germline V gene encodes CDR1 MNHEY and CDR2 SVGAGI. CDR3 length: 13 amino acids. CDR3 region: CASSRQGLYEQYF. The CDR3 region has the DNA TGTGCCAGCAGCCGACAGGGTCTATACGAGCAGTACTTC.

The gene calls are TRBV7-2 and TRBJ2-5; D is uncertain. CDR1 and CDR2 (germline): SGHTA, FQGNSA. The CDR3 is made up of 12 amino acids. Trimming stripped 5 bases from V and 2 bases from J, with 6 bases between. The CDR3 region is CASSNTQETQYF. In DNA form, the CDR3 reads TGTGCCAGCAGCAACACGCAAGAGACCCAGTACTTC.

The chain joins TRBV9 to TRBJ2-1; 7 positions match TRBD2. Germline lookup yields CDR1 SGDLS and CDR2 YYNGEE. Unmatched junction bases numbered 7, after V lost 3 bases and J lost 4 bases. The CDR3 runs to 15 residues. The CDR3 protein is CASSAGTNLYNEQFF. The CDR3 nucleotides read TGTGCCAGCAGCGCCGGGACTAACCTATACAATGAGCAGTTCTTC.

CDR3 sequence (DNA): TGTGCCAGCAGTAAAGCCGGGACTAGCGGTAATGAGCAGTTCTTC. Translating it yields CASSKAGTSGNEQFF. The chain uses TRBV25-1 and TRBJ2-1, with 11 positions matching TRBD2. Trimming at V came to 5 bases and at J to 7 bases, leaving 7 bases not matched to a gene. CDR3 length equals 15 residues. Germline loops: CDR1 MGHDK, CDR2 SYGVNS.

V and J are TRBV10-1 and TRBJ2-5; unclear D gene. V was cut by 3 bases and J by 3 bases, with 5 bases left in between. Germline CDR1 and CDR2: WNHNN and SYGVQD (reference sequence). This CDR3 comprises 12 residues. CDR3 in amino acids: CASSDREETQYF. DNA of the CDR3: TGCGCCAGCAGTGACCGGGAAGAGACCCAGTACTTC.

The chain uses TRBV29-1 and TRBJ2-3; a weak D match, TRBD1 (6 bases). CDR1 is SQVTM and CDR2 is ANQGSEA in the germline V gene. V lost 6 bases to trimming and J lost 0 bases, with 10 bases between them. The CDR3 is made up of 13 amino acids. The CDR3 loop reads CSVGTPSTDTQYF. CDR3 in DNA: TGCAGCGTAGGGACACCTAGCACAGATACGCAGTATTTT.

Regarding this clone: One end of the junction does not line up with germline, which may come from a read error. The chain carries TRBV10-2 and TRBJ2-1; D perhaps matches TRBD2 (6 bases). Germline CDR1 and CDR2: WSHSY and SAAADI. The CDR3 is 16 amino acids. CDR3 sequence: CASSGRDRDSNNEQFF. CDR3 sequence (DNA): TGCGCCAGCAGTGGGCGGGACCGGGACTCCAACAATGAGCAGTTCTTC.

CDR3 protein: CASSWDSTSYGYTF. The CDR3, as DNA: TGCGCCAGCAGTTGGGACAGCACTTCCTATGGCTACACCTTC. This chain uses TRBV5-1 with TRBJ1-2; 7 bases agree with TRBD1. The V gene's germline CDR1 is SGHRS and CDR2 YFSETQ. J lost 4 bases, V lost 5 bases, and 8 bases had no gene match. This CDR3 is built from 14 residues.

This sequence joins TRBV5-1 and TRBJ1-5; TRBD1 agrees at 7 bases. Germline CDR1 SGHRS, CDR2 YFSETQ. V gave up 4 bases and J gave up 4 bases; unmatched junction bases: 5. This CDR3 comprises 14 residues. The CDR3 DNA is TGCGCCAGCAGCCCGGGACAGAGTAATCAGCCCCAGCATTTT. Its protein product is CASSPGQSNQPQHF. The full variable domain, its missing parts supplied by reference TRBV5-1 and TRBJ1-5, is KAGVTQTPRYLIKTRGQQVTLSCSPISGHRSVSWYQQTPGQGLQFLFEYFSETQRNKGNFPGRFSGRQFSNSRSEMNVSTLELGDSALYLCASSPGQSNQPQHFGDGTRLSIL.

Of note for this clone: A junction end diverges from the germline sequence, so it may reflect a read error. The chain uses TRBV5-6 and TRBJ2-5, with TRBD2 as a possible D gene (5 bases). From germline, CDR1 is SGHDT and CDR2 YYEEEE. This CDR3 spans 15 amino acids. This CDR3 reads CASTLSAGPQETQYF. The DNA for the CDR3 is TGTGCCAGCACCTTGAGTGCGGGTCCTCAAGAGACCCAGTACTTC. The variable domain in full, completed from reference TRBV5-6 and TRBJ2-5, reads DAGVTQSPTHLIKTRGQQVTLRCSPKSGHDTVSWYQQALGQGPQFIFQYYEEEERQRGNFPDRFSGHQFPNYSSELNVNALLLGDSALYLCASTLSAGPQETQYFGPGTRLLVL.

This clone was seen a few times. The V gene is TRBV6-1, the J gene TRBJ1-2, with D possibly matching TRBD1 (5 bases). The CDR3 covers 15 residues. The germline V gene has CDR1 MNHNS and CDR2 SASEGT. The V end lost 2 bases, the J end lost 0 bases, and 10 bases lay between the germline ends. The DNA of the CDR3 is TGTGCCAGCAGTGAAATGACAGTATCTAACTATGGCTACACCTTC. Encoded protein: CASSEMTVSNYGYTF.

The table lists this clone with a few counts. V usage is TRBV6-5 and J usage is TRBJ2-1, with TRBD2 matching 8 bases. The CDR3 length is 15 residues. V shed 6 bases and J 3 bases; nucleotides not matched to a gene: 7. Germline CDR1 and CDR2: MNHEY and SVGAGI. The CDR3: CASRLPGTSYNEQFF. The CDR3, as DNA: TGTGCCAGCAGGCTACCCGGGACTAGCTACAATGAGCAGTTCTTC.

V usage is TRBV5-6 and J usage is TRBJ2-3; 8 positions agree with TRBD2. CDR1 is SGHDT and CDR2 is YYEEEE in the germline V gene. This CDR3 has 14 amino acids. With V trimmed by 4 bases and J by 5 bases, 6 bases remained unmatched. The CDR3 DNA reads TGTGCCAGCAGCCCGGGGGGGCTAGTAGATACGCAGTATTTT. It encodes CASSPGGLVDTQYF.

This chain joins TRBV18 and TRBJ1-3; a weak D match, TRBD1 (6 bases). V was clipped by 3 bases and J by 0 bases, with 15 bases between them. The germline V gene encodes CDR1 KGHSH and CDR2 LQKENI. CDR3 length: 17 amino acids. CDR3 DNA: TGTGCCAGCTCACCTCTCCGGGACACCCTCTCTGGAAACACCATATATTTT. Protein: CASSPLRDTLSGNTIYF.

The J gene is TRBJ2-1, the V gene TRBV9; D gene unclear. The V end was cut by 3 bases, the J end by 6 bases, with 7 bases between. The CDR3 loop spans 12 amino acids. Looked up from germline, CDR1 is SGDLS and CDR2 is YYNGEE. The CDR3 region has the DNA TGTGCCAGCAGCGGGAGCTCCAATGAGCAGTTCTTC. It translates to CASSGSSNEQFF.

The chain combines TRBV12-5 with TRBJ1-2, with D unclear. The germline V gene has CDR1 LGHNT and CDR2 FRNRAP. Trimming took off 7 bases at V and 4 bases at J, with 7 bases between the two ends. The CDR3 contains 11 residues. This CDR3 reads CASDHSYGYTF. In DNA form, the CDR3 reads TGTGCTAGTGATCACAGCTATGGCTACACCTTC.

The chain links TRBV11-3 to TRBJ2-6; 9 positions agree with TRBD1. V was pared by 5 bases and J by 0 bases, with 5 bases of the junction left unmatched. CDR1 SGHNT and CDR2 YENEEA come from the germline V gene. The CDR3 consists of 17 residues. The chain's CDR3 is CASSHGTGNSGANVLTF. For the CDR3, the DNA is TGTGCCAGCAGCCACGGGACAGGGAACTCTGGGGCCAACGTCCTGACTTTC.

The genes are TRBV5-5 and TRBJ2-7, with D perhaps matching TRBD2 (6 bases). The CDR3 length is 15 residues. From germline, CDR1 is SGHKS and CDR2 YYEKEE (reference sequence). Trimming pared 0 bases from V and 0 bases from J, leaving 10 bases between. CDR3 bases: TGTGCCAGCAGCTTGGGGGCGGGGAGCTCCTACGAGCAGTACTTC. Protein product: CASSLGAGSSYEQYF. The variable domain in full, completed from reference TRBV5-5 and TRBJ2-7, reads DAGVTQSPTHLIKTRGQQVTLRCSPISGHKSVSWYQQVLGQGPQFIFQYYEKEERGRGNFPDRFSARQFPNYSSELNVNALLLGDSALYLCASSLGAGSSYEQYFGPGTRLTVT.

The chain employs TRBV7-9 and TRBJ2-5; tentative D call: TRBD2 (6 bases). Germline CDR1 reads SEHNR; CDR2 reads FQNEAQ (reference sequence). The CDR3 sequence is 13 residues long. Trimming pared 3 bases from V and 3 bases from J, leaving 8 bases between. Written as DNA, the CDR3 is TGTGCCAGCAGCTTCTGGGGGGAAGAGACCCAGTACTTC. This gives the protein CASSFWGEETQYF.